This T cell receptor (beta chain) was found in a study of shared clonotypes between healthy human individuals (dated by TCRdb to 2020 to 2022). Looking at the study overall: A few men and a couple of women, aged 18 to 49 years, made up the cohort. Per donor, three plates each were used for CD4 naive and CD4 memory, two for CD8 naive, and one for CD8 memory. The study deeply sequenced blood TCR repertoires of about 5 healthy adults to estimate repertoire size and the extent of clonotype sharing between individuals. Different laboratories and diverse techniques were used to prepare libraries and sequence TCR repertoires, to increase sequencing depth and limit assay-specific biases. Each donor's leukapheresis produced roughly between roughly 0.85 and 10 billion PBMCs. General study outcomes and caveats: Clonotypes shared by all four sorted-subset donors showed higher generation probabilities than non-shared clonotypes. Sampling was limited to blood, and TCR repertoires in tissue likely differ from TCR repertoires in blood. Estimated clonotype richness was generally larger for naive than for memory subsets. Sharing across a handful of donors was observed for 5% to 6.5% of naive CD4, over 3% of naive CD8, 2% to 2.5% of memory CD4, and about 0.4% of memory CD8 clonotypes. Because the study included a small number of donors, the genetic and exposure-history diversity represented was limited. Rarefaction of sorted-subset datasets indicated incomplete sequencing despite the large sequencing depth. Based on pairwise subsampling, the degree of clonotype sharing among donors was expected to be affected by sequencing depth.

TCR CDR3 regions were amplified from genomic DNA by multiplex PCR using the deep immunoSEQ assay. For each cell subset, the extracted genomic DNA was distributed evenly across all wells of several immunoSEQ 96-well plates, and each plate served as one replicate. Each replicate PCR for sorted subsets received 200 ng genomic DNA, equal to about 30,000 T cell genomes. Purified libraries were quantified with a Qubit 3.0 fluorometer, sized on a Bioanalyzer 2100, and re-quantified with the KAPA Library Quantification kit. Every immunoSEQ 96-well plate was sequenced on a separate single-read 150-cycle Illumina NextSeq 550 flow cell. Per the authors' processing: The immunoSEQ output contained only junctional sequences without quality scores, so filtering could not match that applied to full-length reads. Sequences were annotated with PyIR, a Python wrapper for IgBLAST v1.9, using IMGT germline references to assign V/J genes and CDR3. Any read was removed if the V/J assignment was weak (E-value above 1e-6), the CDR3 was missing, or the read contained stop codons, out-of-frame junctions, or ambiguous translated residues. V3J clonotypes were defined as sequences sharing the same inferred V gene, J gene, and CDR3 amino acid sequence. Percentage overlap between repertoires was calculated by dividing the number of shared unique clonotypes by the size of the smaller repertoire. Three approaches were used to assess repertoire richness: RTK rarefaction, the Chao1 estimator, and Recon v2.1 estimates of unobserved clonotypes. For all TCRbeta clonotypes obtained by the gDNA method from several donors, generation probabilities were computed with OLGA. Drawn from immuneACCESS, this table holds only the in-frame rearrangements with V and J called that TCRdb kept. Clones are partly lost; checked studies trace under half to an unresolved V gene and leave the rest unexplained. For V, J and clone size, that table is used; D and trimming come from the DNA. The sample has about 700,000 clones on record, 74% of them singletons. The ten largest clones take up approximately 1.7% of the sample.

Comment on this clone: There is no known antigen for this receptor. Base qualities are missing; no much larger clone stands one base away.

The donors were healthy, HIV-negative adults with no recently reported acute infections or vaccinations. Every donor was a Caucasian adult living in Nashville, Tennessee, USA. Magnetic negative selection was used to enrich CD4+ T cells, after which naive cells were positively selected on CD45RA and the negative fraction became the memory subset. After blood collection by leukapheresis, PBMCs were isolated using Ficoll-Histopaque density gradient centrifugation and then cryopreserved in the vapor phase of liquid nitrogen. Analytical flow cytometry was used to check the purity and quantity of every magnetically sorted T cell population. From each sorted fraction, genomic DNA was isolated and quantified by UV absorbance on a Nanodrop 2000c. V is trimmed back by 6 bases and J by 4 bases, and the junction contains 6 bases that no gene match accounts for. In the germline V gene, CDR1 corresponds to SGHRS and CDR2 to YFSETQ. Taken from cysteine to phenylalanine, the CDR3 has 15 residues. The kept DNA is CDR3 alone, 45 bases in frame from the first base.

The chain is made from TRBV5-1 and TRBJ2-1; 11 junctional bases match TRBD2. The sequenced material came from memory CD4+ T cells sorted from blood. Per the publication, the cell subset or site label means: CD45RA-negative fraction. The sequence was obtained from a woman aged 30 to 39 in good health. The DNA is TGCGCCAGCACTATCTCTAGCGGGGGGTACAATGAGCAGTTCTTC. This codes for CASTISSGGYNEQFF.